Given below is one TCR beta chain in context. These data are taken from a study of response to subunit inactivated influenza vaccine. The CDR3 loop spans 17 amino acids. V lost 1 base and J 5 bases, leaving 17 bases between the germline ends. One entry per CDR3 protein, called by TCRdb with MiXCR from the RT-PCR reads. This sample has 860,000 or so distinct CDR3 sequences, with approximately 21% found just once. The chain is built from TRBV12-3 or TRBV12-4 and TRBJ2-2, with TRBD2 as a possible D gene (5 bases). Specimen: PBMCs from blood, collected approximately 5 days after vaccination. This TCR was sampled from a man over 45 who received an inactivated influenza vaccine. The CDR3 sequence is CASSLDTYPGFTGELFF. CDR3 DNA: TGTGCCAGCAGTTTAGACACCTACCCGGGGTTTACCGGGGAGCTGTTTTTT.